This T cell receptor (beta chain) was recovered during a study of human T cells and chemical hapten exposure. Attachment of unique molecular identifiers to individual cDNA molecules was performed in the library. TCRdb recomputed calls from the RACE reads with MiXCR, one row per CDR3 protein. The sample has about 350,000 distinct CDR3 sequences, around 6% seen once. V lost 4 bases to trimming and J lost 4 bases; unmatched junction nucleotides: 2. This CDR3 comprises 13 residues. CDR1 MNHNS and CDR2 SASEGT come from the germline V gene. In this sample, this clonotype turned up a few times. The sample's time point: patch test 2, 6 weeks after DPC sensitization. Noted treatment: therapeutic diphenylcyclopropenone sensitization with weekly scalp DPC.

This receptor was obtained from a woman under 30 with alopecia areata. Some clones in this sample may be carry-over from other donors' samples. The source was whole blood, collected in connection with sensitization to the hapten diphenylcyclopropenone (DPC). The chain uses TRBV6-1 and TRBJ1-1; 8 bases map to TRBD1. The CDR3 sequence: CASSATGVTEAFF. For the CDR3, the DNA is TGTGCCAGCAGTGCGACAGGGGTCACTGAAGCTTTCTTT.